Below are 15 T cell receptor beta chains sequenced from a single sample in a study of cytomegalovirus exposure and HLA in healthy donors. PCR used 60 Vbeta primers and 13 Jbeta primers. Sequencing used immunoSEQ multiplex PCR; TCRdb keeps in-frame clones, though not all of them. Recorded for this sample: just under 80,000 clones. The material sequenced was PBMCs. All receptors come from a young man in good health and CMV-seropositive.

V usage is TRBV4-1 and J usage is TRBJ2-7, with D possibly matching TRBD2 (6 bases). The germline V gene has CDR1 MGHRA and CDR2 YSYEKL. With 3 bases removed from V and 7 bases from J, the gap between germline ends came to 16 bases. This CDR3 has 14 amino acids. CDR3 nucleotides: TGCGCCAGCAGCCAGCCCCGGGACTCTTTGGAGCAGTACTTC. It translates to CASSQPRDSLEQYF.

As for this clone: Other nucleotide sequences from this sample produce the same CDR3. The chain has TRBV27 and TRBJ1-5; D is perhaps TRBD1 (5 bases). V lost 3 bases and J lost 7, with 10 bases in between. CDR3 size: 13 residues. Germline values: CDR1 MNHEY, CDR2 SMNVEV (reference sequence). CDR3 sequence (DNA): TGTGCCAGCAGTTTGGGGCGGGGCCAGCCCCAGCATTTT. Protein sequence: CASSLGRGQPQHF.

The chain links TRBV14 to TRBJ1-5, with D unclear. Germline CDR1 is SGHDN and CDR2 is FVKESK. Trimming stripped 1 base from V and 10 bases from J, with 14 bases between. The CDR3 contains 14 residues. The CDR3 protein is CASSQGWFSGPQHF. The CDR3 DNA sequence: TGTGCCAGCAGCCAAGGTTGGTTCAGTGGTCCCCAGCATTTT.

The chain recombines TRBV5-1 with TRBJ1-2; TRBD1 is a possible D gene (5 bases). CDR3 length equals 13 residues. Germline CDR1 reads SGHRS; CDR2 reads YFSETQ. Deletions cut 0 bases from V and 6 bases from J, with 9 bases between. CDR3 nucleotides: TGCGCCAGCAGCTTGGGACAGCTTGATGGCTACACCTTC. Protein product: CASSLGQLDGYTF.

The genes are TRBV27 and TRBJ2-3, with TRBD1 as a possible D gene (5 bases). The length of the CDR3 is 14 residues. V was cut by 6 bases and J by 5 bases, with 15 bases left in between. CDR1 is MNHEY, CDR2 SMNVEV, per germline (reference sequence). The CDR3 reads CASRGRRLEDTQYF. The CDR3 coding sequence is TGTGCCAGCAGGGGGCGCCGGTTGGAAGATACGCAGTATTTT.

About this clone: Other nucleotide sequences in the sample specify the same CDR3. This chain joins TRBV5-1 and TRBJ1-3; maybe TRBD1 (5 bases). Trimming removed 2 bases at V and 3 bases at J, with 9 bases between. This CDR3 spans 14 amino acids. Germline V gene lookup returns CDR1 SGHRS and CDR2 YFSETQ. CDR3 sequence reads: CASSLGTGGNTIYF. The CDR3 bases are TGCGCCAGCAGCTTAGGTACAGGTGGAAACACCATATATTTT.

J is TRBJ1-6 and V is TRBV6-1; TRBD1 might be the D (5 bases). The ends were cut back, 0 bases at V and 2 bases at J, with 17 bases in the middle. Germline CDR1 reads MNHNS; CDR2 reads SASEGT. This CDR3 contains 19 residues. CDR3 DNA sequence: TGTGCCAGCAGTGAAGCGTCGAGTGCGGGGGGACCCTATAATTCACCCCTCCACTTT. This gives the protein CASSEASSAGGPYNSPLHF.

The chain joins TRBV29-1 to TRBJ1-5, with D maybe TRBD1 (5 bases). Germline values: CDR1 SQVTM, CDR2 ANQGSEA. The V end lost 0 bases, the J end lost 2 bases, and 17 bases lay between the germline ends. The CDR3 spans 17 residues. CDR3 sequence (DNA): TGCAGCGTTGAAGAGTTGGGCAGGCCGGGGGGCAATCAGCCCCAGCATTTT. The encoded protein is CSVEELGRPGGNQPQHF.

The V gene is TRBV30, the J gene TRBJ1-1; a possible D gene is TRBD1 (5 bases). Germline CDR1 reads GTSNPN; CDR2 reads SVGIG (reference sequence). The CDR3 covers 15 residues. Deletions cut 0 bases from V and 1 base from J, with 12 bases between. The CDR3 is CAWSVVRTTNTEAFF. CDR3 nucleotide sequence: TGTGCCTGGAGTGTAGTGAGGACAACGAACACTGAAGCTTTCTTT.

V gene TRBV12-5 combines with J gene TRBJ1-2, with D possibly being TRBD1 (5 bases). There are 17 residues in the CDR3. V was trimmed by 3 bases and J by 8 bases, leaving 25 bases between them. From germline, CDR1 is LGHNT and CDR2 FRNRAP. The CDR3 loop reads CASGFLTAGKVLGGYTF. The CDR3 coding sequence is TGTGCTAGTGGTTTCCTCACCGCAGGGAAGGTCCTCGGGGGCTACACCTTC. Full variable domain (outside the CDR3, taken from reference TRBV12-5 and TRBJ1-2): DARVTQTPRHKVTEMGQEVTMRCQPILGHNTVFWYRQTMMQGLELLAYFRNRAPLDDSGMPKDRFSAEMPDATLATLKIQPSEPRDSAVYFCASGFLTAGKVLGGYTFGSGTRLTVV.

This rearrangement joins TRBV28 to TRBJ2-3, with TRBD1 as a possible D gene (5 bases). CDR3 size: 12 residues. Between the trimmed V and J ends, which lost 5 bases and 6 bases, there was a span of 9 bases. The V gene's germline CDR1 is MDHEN and CDR2 SYDVKM. This CDR3 is CASSVGADTQYF. DNA of the CDR3: TGTGCCAGCAGTGTAGGGGCCGATACGCAGTATTTT.

The chain carries TRBV11-2 and TRBJ1-1; weak D call: TRBD1 (5 bases). Trimming removed 2 bases from V and 8 bases from J, with 12 bases in between. This CDR3 contains 13 residues. Looked up from germline, CDR1 is SGHAT and CDR2 is FQNNGV. CDR3 DNA: TGTGCCAGCAGCTTACAGGGCGGCGGAGAAGCTTTCTTT. It specifies CASSLQGGGEAFF.

The rearrangement links TRBV6-5 to TRBJ1-5, with 10 bases identical to TRBD1. The CDR3 totals 15 residues. V was pared by 6 bases and J by 6 bases, with 8 bases of the junction left unmatched. Germline values: CDR1 MNHEY, CDR2 SVGAGI. CDR3 in DNA: TGTGCCAGCAGACCGGGACAGGGGCGCAGTCAGCCCCAGCATTTT. Translated: CASRPGQGRSQPQHF.

CDR3 sequence: CASSRDRELDGYTF. In DNA form, the CDR3 reads TGTGCCAGCAGCCGAGACAGGGAATTGGATGGCTACACCTTC. The rearrangement links TRBV7-9 to TRBJ1-2; 7 bases line up with TRBD1. Germline values: CDR1 SEHNR, CDR2 FQNEAQ (reference sequence). CDR3 length equals 14 residues. J gave up 6 bases and V 5 bases, and 9 bases lay outside the gene matches.

The rearrangement links TRBV5-1 to TRBJ2-2; 8 nucleotides match TRBD1. J lost 0 bases, V lost 4 bases, and 5 bases had no gene match. The V gene's germline CDR1 is SGHRS and CDR2 YFSETQ. The CDR3 is 16 residues long. The CDR3 protein is CASSQGQGSNTGELFF. The CDR3 nucleotides are TGCGCCAGCAGCCAAGGACAGGGTTCGAACACCGGGGAGCTGTTTTTT.